Listed here are 32 T cell receptor beta chains from one sample, sequenced in a study of CD8 T cells in Susac syndrome (dated by TCRdb to the late 2010s). The library was produced with the immunoSEQ multiplex PCR assay. RNA was extracted using the RNeasy kit, and roughly 0.5 to 1 microgram was reverse transcribed with random hexamers. TCRdb itself trimmed the public reads at Q25 with fastp, ran MiXCR and retained productive beta chains. Entries that share a CDR3 protein sequence are merged under the most common genes and DNA. The sample yields 250,000 to 300,000 distinct CDR3 sequences; approximately 91% were counted once. Of the sample, 0.18% falls within the top ten clones. The sequenced sample consisted of CD8+ T cells from PBMCs. These TCRs come from a human donor with multiple sclerosis.

The chain joins TRBV7-9 to TRBJ2-7; D is ambiguous. The V end lost 1 base, the J end lost 6 bases, and 10 bases lay between the germline ends. Germline V gene lookup returns CDR1 SEHNR and CDR2 FQNEAQ (reference sequence). There are 13 residues in the CDR3. CDR3 sequence (DNA): TGTGCCAGCAGCTTAGGGGCCCGCCCCGAGCAGTACTTC. It specifies CASSLGARPEQYF.

The chain couples TRBV19 to TRBJ1-5; the D is unclear. The CDR3 loop spans 12 amino acids. With 9 bases removed from V and 7 bases from J, the gap between germline ends came to 13 bases. The germline gives CDR1 LNHDA, CDR2 SQIVND (reference sequence). CDR3 nucleotides: TGTGCCAGCCAGCGCCCTGGGCAGCCCCAGCATTTT. Protein sequence: CASQRPGQPQHF.

The rearrangement uses TRBV3-1 and TRBJ2-1, with 8 bases matching TRBD2. The CDR3 totals 18 residues. The ends lost 2 bases at V and 8 bases at J; junction bases unmatched: 17. Germline loops: CDR1 LGHDT, CDR2 YNNKEL (reference sequence). CDR3 residues: CASSQSMGLVGFRDEQFF. The CDR3 DNA reads TGTGCCAGCAGCCAATCCATGGGACTAGTCGGTTTTCGGGATGAGCAGTTCTTC.

V gene TRBV7-2 combines with J gene TRBJ2-7; D remains ambiguous. V lost 0 bases to trimming and J lost 0 bases, with 12 bases between them. The CDR3 spans 16 residues. CDR1 is SGHTA, CDR2 FQGNSA, per germline. CDR3 amino acids: CASSLAGISPSYEQYF. The DNA of the CDR3 is TGTGCCAGCAGCTTAGCGGGTATCTCCCCCTCCTACGAGCAGTACTTC.

V usage is TRBV3-1 and J usage is TRBJ2-4, with TRBD1 matching 10 bases. The CDR3 is 17 amino acids. V was pared by 2 bases and J by 2 bases, with 6 bases of the junction left unmatched. Germline CDR1 LGHDT, CDR2 YNNKEL (reference sequence). The CDR3 here is CASSQRQGARTKNIQYF. CDR3 in DNA: TGTGCCAGCAGCCAACGACAGGGGGCGCGGACCAAAAACATTCAGTACTTC.

This clonotype occurred a few times. The chain is built from TRBV7-9 and TRBJ2-7; 10 nucleotides line up with TRBD2. V was pared by 5 bases and J by 2 bases, with 0 bases of the junction left unmatched. The CDR3 extends over 13 amino acids. Germline CDR1 and CDR2: SEHNR and FQNEAQ (reference sequence). The CDR3 nucleotides read TGTGCCAGCAGCGGGACTAGCGCCTACGAGCAGTACTTC. Its translation is CASSGTSAYEQYF.

This rearrangement joins TRBV9 to TRBJ2-3; D gene unclear. V lost 0 bases to trimming and J lost 6 bases, with 8 bases between them. CDR1 is SGDLS and CDR2 is YYNGEE in the germline V gene. This CDR3 has 13 residues. This chain's CDR3 is CASSVARDDTQYF. The CDR3 nucleotides read TGTGCCAGCAGCGTAGCTCGCGACGATACGCAGTATTTT.

V is TRBV15 and J is TRBJ2-3; possible D gene TRBD2, 6 bases. This CDR3 is built from 15 residues. CDR1 and CDR2 from the germline V gene are LNHNV and YYDKDF (reference sequence). With 3 bases removed from V and 1 base from J, the gap between germline ends came to 11 bases. CDR3 region: CATSSQRRGTDTQYF. Here the CDR3 DNA reads TGTGCCACCAGCAGCCAGCGGAGGGGCACAGATACGCAGTATTTT.

The sample holds one count of this clonotype. V usage is TRBV27 and J usage is TRBJ2-7, with unresolved D. The CDR3 runs 14 residues. CDR1 and CDR2 (germline): MNHEY, SMNVEV (reference sequence). The V end was cut by 3 bases, the J end by 5 bases, with 14 bases between. The CDR3 bases are TGTGCCAGCAGTTTTTTGGTTCAATTCCACGAGCAGTACTTC. It specifies CASSFLVQFHEQYF.

The CDR3 nucleotides read TGCGCCAGCAGCCAAGCAGAATGGACCGGGGAGCTGTTTTTT. It yields the protein CASSQAEWTGELFF. The chain joins TRBV4-1 to TRBJ2-2, with D hard to call. The V end was cut by 1 base, the J end by 5 bases, with 8 bases between. CDR3 length: 14 residues. CDR1 and CDR2 from the germline V gene are MGHRA and YSYEKL.

The rearrangement joins TRBV19 to TRBJ2-1, with D perhaps matching TRBD1 or TRBD2 (5 bases each). Deletions cut 3 bases from V and 4 bases from J, with 13 bases between. The CDR3 sequence is 15 residues long. Per the germline V gene, CDR1 is LNHDA and CDR2 is SQIVND (reference sequence). The CDR3 region is CASSIEGRGYNEQFF. DNA of the CDR3: TGTGCCAGTAGTATCGAGGGGCGAGGATACAATGAGCAGTTCTTC.

The chain links TRBV27 to TRBJ2-1; 16 nucleotides line up with TRBD2. Germline CDR1 reads MNHEY; CDR2 reads SMNVEV (reference sequence). The CDR3 runs to 16 residues. V shed 2 bases and J 7 bases; nucleotides not matched to a gene: 2. CDR3 nucleotide sequence: TGTGCCAGCAGTTTAGGGACTAGCGGGGGGGTAAATGAGCAGTTCTTC. It specifies CASSLGTSGGVNEQFF.

With regard to this clonotype: The junction and the germline gene differ at one end; a read error may be behind it. The V and J genes are TRBV29-1 and TRBJ2-2; D perhaps matches TRBD1 (6 bases). Germline CDR1 and CDR2: SQVTM and ANQGSEA. The CDR3 has 12 amino acids. Here the CDR3 DNA reads TGCAGCGTCCAGGGGATGGCCGGGGAGCTGCTTTTT. Residues: CSVQGMAGELLF.

The CDR3 sequence: CASSQGRGGGTEAFF. Written as DNA, the CDR3 is TGCGCCAGCAGCCAAGGTCGAGGGGGGGGGACTGAAGCTTTCTTT. This chain uses TRBV4-1 with TRBJ1-1, with D possibly being TRBD1 (6 bases). This CDR3 is built from 15 residues. The V and J ends lost 1 base and 5 bases respectively, with 14 bases between them. Germline CDR1 reads MGHRA; CDR2 reads YSYEKL.

The chain joins TRBV20-1 to TRBJ2-1; no firm D call. V was trimmed by 4 bases and J by 6 bases, leaving 10 bases between them. The CDR3 spans 12 residues. Germline CDR1 reads DFQATT; CDR2 reads SNEGSKA (reference sequence). CDR3 loop: CSAIFRSNEQFF. As DNA, the CDR3 is TGCAGTGCTATTTTCAGGTCCAATGAGCAGTTCTTC.

The chain has TRBV6-2 or TRBV6-3 and TRBJ2-3; possible D gene TRBD1, 5 bases. The germline V gene has CDR1 MNHEY and CDR2 SVGEGT. The CDR3 length is 13 residues. Deletions cut 7 bases from V and 6 bases from J, with 14 bases between. The CDR3 DNA sequence: TGTGCCAGCATGTCAGGGTATATGGATACGCAGTATTTT. This codes for CASMSGYMDTQYF.

This rearrangement joins TRBV28 to TRBJ1-2, with D perhaps TRBD1 (5 bases). Germline-derived CDR1 and CDR2 are MDHEN and SYDVKM. The CDR3 runs 16 residues. The germline V and J ends were trimmed by 6 bases and 4 bases, with 21 bases remaining between them. DNA for the CDR3: TGTGCCAGCAGCTCGTCCGGGGGGTCCCTGTTCTATGGCTACACCTTC. Amino acid sequence: CASSSSGGSLFYGYTF.

The chain has TRBV19 and TRBJ2-1, with 10 bases that match TRBD2. The V gene's germline CDR1 is LNHDA and CDR2 SQIVND (reference sequence). The V and J ends lost 3 bases and 6 bases, in that order; junction bases with no gene match: 11. The CDR3 runs 17 residues. In DNA, the CDR3 is TGTGCCAGTAGTATGGAGGTAGCGGGAGGACTCCTCAATGAGCAGTTCTTC. Its protein is CASSMEVAGGLLNEQFF.

This rearrangement joins TRBV20-1 to TRBJ2-4; D is possibly TRBD1 (6 bases). The CDR3 runs 16 residues. V lost 1 base to trimming and J lost 7 bases, with 20 bases between them. CDR1 and CDR2 from the germline V gene are DFQATT and SNEGSKA (reference sequence). CDR3 sequence (DNA): TGCAGTGCTAGAGTTGAGGGGAACAGGGATTGGAACATTCAGTACTTC. Translating gives CSARVEGNRDWNIQYF.

In regard to this clonotype: Germline and junction disagree at one end, which may indicate a read error. The V and J genes are TRBV27 and TRBJ1-1; no definite D call. Germline assignment: CDR1 MNHEY and CDR2 SMNVEV (reference sequence). The CDR3 is 13 amino acids. DNA for the CDR3: TGTGCCAGCAGTTTGGGCGTGAACGCTGAAGCTTTCTTT. Its protein product is CASSLGVNAEAFF.

The rearrangement joins TRBV19 to TRBJ2-1; the match to TRBD1 covers 11 bases. V trimming: 7 bases; J trimming: 7 bases; junction bases outside the gene matches: 9. CDR1 and CDR2 (germline): LNHDA, SQIVND (reference sequence). This CDR3 spans 15 amino acids. The CDR3 sequence is CASTLGQGAFNEQFF. Written as DNA, the CDR3 is TGTGCCAGTACCCTCGGACAGGGGGCATTTAATGAGCAGTTCTTC.

V is TRBV7-8 and J is TRBJ1-4; D is perhaps TRBD1 (5 bases). This CDR3 has 15 amino acids. Germline-derived CDR1 and CDR2 are SGHVS and FQNEAQ. V was pared by 5 bases and J by 3 bases, with 13 bases between. In nucleotides, the CDR3 is TGTGCCAGCAGCCCCACAGGATTCGCTAATGAAAAACTGTTTTTT. It encodes CASSPTGFANEKLFF.

In its sample, this clonotype was seen a few times. The gene calls are TRBV7-2 and TRBJ1-2; no reliable D call. The germline V and J ends were trimmed by 2 bases and 7 bases, with 11 bases remaining between them. This CDR3 is 13 amino acids long. Germline loops: CDR1 SGHTA, CDR2 FQGNSA. CDR3 sequence reads: CASSLTLASGYTF. Written as DNA, the CDR3 is TGTGCCAGCAGCTTAACGTTAGCCTCTGGCTACACCTTC.

The chain couples TRBV3-1 to TRBJ2-3, with 8 bases aligning to TRBD2. This CDR3 spans 16 amino acids. Germline CDR1 reads LGHDT; CDR2 reads YNNKEL (reference sequence). Trimming cost V 0 bases and J 3 bases; bases outside gene matches: 5. CDR3 DNA: TGTGCCAGCAGCCAAGATATGAGCGGGGGTACAGATACGCAGTATTTT. This gives the protein CASSQDMSGGTDTQYF.

The V gene is TRBV10-3, the J gene TRBJ2-3; D could derive from TRBD1 or TRBD2 (6 bases each). There are 16 residues in the CDR3. Between the trimmed V and J ends, which lost 6 bases and 0 bases, there was a span of 16 bases. Germline loops: CDR1 ENHRY, CDR2 SYGVKD. The CDR3 coding sequence is TGTGCCATCAGAGATAACCGCGGGACAAGCACAGATACGCAGTATTTT. This codes for CAIRDNRGTSTDTQYF.

The chain joins TRBV28 to TRBJ1-1, with D unclear. The CDR3 sequence is 14 residues long. V lost 5 bases to trimming and J lost 4 bases, with 14 bases between them. CDR1 and CDR2 from the germline V gene are MDHEN and SYDVKM. DNA for the CDR3: TGTGCCAGCAGTCTCCCCTCACTGGGCACTGAAGCTTTCTTT. This translates into CASSLPSLGTEAFF.

In its sample, this clonotype was seen a few times. The chain couples TRBV5-4 to TRBJ1-2, with TRBD1 as a possible D gene (5 bases). V was pared by 7 bases and J by 3 bases, with 10 bases between. The CDR3 runs 12 residues. CDR1 and CDR2 from the germline V gene are SGHNT and YYREEE (reference sequence). For the CDR3, the DNA is TGTGCCAGCCCGGGACTGCACTATGGCTACACCTTC. It specifies CASPGLHYGYTF.

The chain couples TRBV30 to TRBJ2-7; D may be TRBD2 (5 bases). Germline V gene data show CDR1 as GTSNPN and CDR2 as SVGIG (reference sequence). V gave up 0 bases and J gave up 6 bases, with 6 bases separating them. The CDR3 is 11 residues long. CDR3 amino acids: CAWSVRGEQYF. The CDR3 nucleotides are TGTGCCTGGAGTGTACGGGGCGAGCAGTACTTC.

The rearrangement joins TRBV21-1 to TRBJ2-7; no check of the table's D call, TRBD1, against the DNA was made. TRBV21-1 is a listed pseudogene. CDR3 length: 17 residues. CDR3 in DNA: TGTGCCAGCCAAAAGCGACCCGGGCAGCCGGCCCCCTACGAGCAGTACTTC. This gives the protein CASQKRPGQPAPYEQYF.

V usage is TRBV5-5 and J usage is TRBJ2-1; D is undetermined. The ends were cut back, 0 bases at V and 7 bases at J, with 11 bases in the middle. CDR3 size: 14 residues. CDR1 SGHKS and CDR2 YYEKEE come from the germline V gene (reference sequence). Here the CDR3 reads CASSLVPGRNEQFF. DNA of the CDR3: TGTGCCAGCAGCTTGGTTCCAGGTAGGAATGAGCAGTTCTTC.

The rearrangement joins TRBV6-1 to TRBJ2-7; 8 nucleotides match TRBD2. This CDR3 spans 16 amino acids. Unmatched junction bases numbered 12, after V lost 6 bases and J lost 2 bases. Looked up from germline, CDR1 is MNHNS and CDR2 is SASEGT. CDR3 DNA sequence: TGTGCCAGCAGCCACCCCACTAGCGGCGAAACCTACGAGCAGTACTTC. Residues: CASSHPTSGETYEQYF.

The V call is TRBV6-1, the J call TRBJ1-6; D gene unclear. V lost 0 bases, J lost 7 bases, and 13 bases lay in between. Per germline, CDR1 MNHNS and CDR2 SASEGT. This CDR3 region has 16 residues. CDR3 DNA sequence: TGTGCCAGCAGTGAAGCCTTAGACAAGGCCAATTCACCCCTCCACTTT. As protein: CASSEALDKANSPLHF.